This T cell receptor (beta chain) was retrieved from a study of sequential checkpoint blockade in melanoma. The wider study: Arm A got nivolumab then ipilimumab; arm B the reverse, 1:1. 91 pretreatment tumor DNA samples were TCRβ immunosequenced. Findings and limits, study-wide: Tumor T-cell fraction and clonality correlated with PD-L1 and CD8+ counts. For nivolumab-first patients, baseline tumor clonality was associated with response.

The table came from immunoSEQ multiplex PCR; TCRdb's copy has only in-frame clones and leaves some out. The sample lists thousands of clones; roughly a quarter were seen once. There are a few counts of this clone. Its specificity is not known. The sample's treatment: randomized to nivolumab then ipilimumab (arm A) or the reverse (arm B). Germline lookup yields CDR1 SGHDN and CDR2 FVKESK. The CDR3 contains 13 residues. Trimming cost V 6 bases and J 6 bases; bases outside gene matches: 5. The chain combines TRBV14 with TRBJ2-5, with 9 nucleotides matching TRBD1. The sequencing used tumor tissue (inferred from file names), collected from a patient given nivolumab and ipilimumab in sequence. This clonotype originated in a human donor with melanoma. The CDR3 sequence: CASRDRGAKTQYF. CDR3 in DNA: TGTGCCAGCAGGGACAGGGGCGCGAAGACCCAGTACTTC.